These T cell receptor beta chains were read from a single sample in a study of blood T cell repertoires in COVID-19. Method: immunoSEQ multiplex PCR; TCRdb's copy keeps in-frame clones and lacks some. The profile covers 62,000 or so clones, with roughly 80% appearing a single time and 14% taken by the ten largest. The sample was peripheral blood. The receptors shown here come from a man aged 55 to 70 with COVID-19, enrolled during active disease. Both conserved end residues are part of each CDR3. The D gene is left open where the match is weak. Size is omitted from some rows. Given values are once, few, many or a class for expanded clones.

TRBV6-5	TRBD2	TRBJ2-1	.	TGTGCCAGCGTCAGGACTAGCGGTAACAATGAGCAGTTCTTC	CASVRTSGNNEQFF
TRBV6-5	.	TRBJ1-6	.	TGTGCCAGCAGTTACGAACAGGGAATTTATTCACCCCTCCACTTT	CASSYEQGIYSPLHF
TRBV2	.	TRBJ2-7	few	TGTGCCAGCCTTGAGAACTTCAGGGTGAACTTC	CASLENFRVNF
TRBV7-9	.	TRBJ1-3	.	TGTGCCAGCAGCCCTCGGGGGGCGGAGGGAAACACCATATATTTT	CASSPRGAEGNTIYF
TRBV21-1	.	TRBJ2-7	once	TGTGCCAGCACCCCCGGGGACAGAAACTACGAGCAGTACTTC	CASTPGDRNYEQYF
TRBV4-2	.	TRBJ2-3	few	TGTGCCAGCAGCCAAGATCTGGTAGAGACGCAGTATTTT	CASSQDLVETQYF
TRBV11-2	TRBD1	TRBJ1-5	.	TGTGCCAGCAGCCCCTCAGACAGGGTCAATCAGCCCCAGCATTTT	CASSPSDRVNQPQHF
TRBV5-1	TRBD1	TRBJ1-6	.	TGCGCCAGCAGCCTAAAGACAGGGAATTCACCCCTCCACTTT	CASSLKTGNSPLHF
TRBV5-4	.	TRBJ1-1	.	TGTGCCAGCAGCTTGCGCGGTGAAGCTTTCTTT	CASSLRGEAFF
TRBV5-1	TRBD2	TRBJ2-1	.	TGCGCCAGCAGCCTAGCGGGAGGGCACTACAATGAGCAGTTCTTC	CASSLAGGHYNEQFF
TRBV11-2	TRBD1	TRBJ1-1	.	TGTGCCAGCAGCTTAGGGCGGGACAGCCACACTGAAGCTTTCTTT	CASSLGRDSHTEAFF
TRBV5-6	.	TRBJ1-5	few	TGTGCCAGCAGCTTAACTGGGCTGGGCAATCAGCCCCAGCATTTT	CASSLTGLGNQPQHF
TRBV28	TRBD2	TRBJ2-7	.	TGTGCCCACACCCGGGGGGGCGGTTTTAGGGAGCAGTACTTC	CAHTRGGGFREQYF
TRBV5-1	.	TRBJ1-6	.	TGCGCCAGCAGCTTGCCCGGGGGGAGTTCACCCCTCCACTTT	CASSLPGGSSPLHF
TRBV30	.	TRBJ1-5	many	TGTGCCTGGAAGGACCGGGACAAGAAGTCCCAGCATTTT	CAWKDRDKKSQHF
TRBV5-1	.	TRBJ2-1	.	TGCGCCAGCAGCTTGGCCGGTGGGCAGTACAATGAGCAGTTCTTC	CASSLAGGQYNEQFF
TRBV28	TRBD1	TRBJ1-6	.	TGTGCCAGCACAGGAGGGACAGGGGATTCACCCCTCCACTTT	CASTGGTGDSPLHF
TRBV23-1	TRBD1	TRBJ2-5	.	TGCGCCAGCAGTCAAGGGGACAGGATAGGGACCCAGTACTTC	CASSQGDRIGTQYF
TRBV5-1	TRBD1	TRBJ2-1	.	TGCGCCAGCAGAGGACAGGGATCGTCCGATGAGCAGTTCTTC	CASRGQGSSDEQFF
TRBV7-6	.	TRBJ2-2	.	TGTGCCAGCAGCGATTTCCTCCTAGGGGGTGCCGGGGAGCTGTTTTTT	CASSDFLLGGAGELFF
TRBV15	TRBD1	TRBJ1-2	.	TGTGCCACCAGCAGTCGGGACAGGGAATCGAATGGCTACACCTTC	CATSSRDRESNGYTF
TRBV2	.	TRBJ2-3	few	TGTGCCAGCAGTGAAATTGGCCGGGGGGCTGATACGCAGTATTTT	CASSEIGRGADTQYF
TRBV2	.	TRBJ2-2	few	TGTGCCAGCAGTGAAGGGGGGGCGGGAGCGAACACCGGGGAGCTGTTTTTT	CASSEGGAGANTGELFF
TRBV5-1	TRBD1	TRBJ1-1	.	TGCGCCAGCAGCTTGGCCCCAGGGGGCATGAGCACTGAAGCTTTCTTT	CASSLAPGGMSTEAFF
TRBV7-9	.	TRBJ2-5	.	TGTGCCAGCAGCTTGCGGTCGGGGGAGACCCAGTACTTC	CASSLRSGETQYF
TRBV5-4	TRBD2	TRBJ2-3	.	TGTGCCAGCAGCTTTCGACTAGCGGGAGGACTAGATACGCAGTATTTT	CASSFRLAGGLDTQYF
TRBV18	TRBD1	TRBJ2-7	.	TGTGCCAGCTCACCATCCGTGGGACAGGCCTACGAGCAGTACTTC	CASSPSVGQAYEQYF
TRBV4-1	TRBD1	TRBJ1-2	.	TGCGCCAGCAGCCAAGACACAGGGGGAGCGGTCTACTATGGCTACACCTTC	CASSQDTGGAVYYGYTF
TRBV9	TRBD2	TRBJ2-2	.	TGTGCCAGCAGCGTTCGGACTAGCGGCGACACCGGGGAGCTGTTTTTT	CASSVRTSGDTGELFF
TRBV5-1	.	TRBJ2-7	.	TGCGCCAGCAGCTTTGAGGCGGGAACAATTGGAAACGAGCAGTACTTC	CASSFEAGTIGNEQYF
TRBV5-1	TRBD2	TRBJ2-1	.	TGCGCCAGCAGAAGATTAGCGGGAGGCCAGGGTGAGCAGTTCTTC	CASRRLAGGQGEQFF
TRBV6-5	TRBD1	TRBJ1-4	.	TGTGCCAGCACTAACAGGGGGCGCGGCGAAAAACTGTTTTTT	CASTNRGRGEKLFF
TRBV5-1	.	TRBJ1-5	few	TGCGCCAGCAGCTTGTCAGGGGATTCCCATCAGCCCCAGCATTTT	CASSLSGDSHQPQHF